The 21 T cell receptor beta chains reported below all come from one sample, sequenced in a study of shared T cell receptors in the human thymus (dated by TCRdb to the early 2020s). Library preparation was by the immunoSEQ multiplex PCR assay. The clones in this table, taken by TCRdb from immuneACCESS, are in-frame only. Not every clone is retained; where verified, under half of the shortfall comes from an unresolved V gene, and the cause of the rest is unknown. The sample yields over 450,000 clones; around 82% were counted once. 0.013% of the sample rests with the top ten. These sequences were also reported in another study, on human thymus T cells.

The sequencing input was thymocytes. The source of these receptors is a boy in the first two years of life with a congenital heart defect. Donor details come from another sample of the same person, matched by shared clones.

V usage is TRBV18 and J usage is TRBJ1-4; no firm D call. CDR1 KGHSH and CDR2 LQKENI come from the germline V gene. The CDR3 is 15 amino acids. The V end was cut by 5 bases, the J end by 3 bases, with 13 bases between. The CDR3 sequence: CASSASTRANEKLFF. The CDR3 DNA sequence: TGTGCCAGCTCAGCCTCGACACGCGCTAATGAAAAACTGTTTTTT.

This clone was counted a single time. V and J are TRBV5-6 and TRBJ2-1; TRBD1 is a possible D gene (6 bases). The V gene lost 4 bases and the J gene lost 8 bases, with 13 bases spanning the gap. The CDR3 totals 13 residues. The germline CDR1 and CDR2 sequences are SGHDT and YYEEEE. This chain's CDR3 is CASSPGADDEQFF. As DNA, the CDR3 is TGTGCCAGCAGCCCAGGGGCCGACGATGAGCAGTTCTTC.

J is TRBJ1-3 and V is TRBV9; 9 bases align to TRBD1. The CDR3 consists of 17 residues. Germline loops: CDR1 SGDLS, CDR2 YYNGEE. J gave up 0 bases and V 4 bases, and 8 bases lay outside the gene matches. CDR3 region: CASSYRTGATSGNTIYF. The CDR3 DNA follows: TGTGCCAGCAGCTATCGGACAGGGGCGACCTCTGGAAACACCATATATTTT.

This chain connects TRBV27 to TRBJ2-7; a possible D gene is TRBD2 (5 bases). The CDR3 extends over 14 amino acids. V was shortened by 3 bases and J by 4 bases, with 13 bases between the two germline ends. CDR1 is MNHEY, CDR2 SMNVEV, per germline (reference sequence). The CDR3 reads CASSFFLGDYEQYF. CDR3 coding DNA: TGTGCCAGCAGTTTTTTTCTCGGGGATTACGAGCAGTACTTC.

The chain couples TRBV10-3 to TRBJ2-3, with 9 bases that match TRBD1. The J segment lost 4 bases and the V segment lost 8 bases, leaving 4 bases of the junction unmatched. The CDR3 has 13 amino acids. Germline CDR1 ENHRY, CDR2 SYGVKD. CDR3 sequence: CAIAGQGADTQYF. Here the CDR3 DNA reads TGTGCCATCGCGGGACAGGGAGCAGATACGCAGTATTTT.

The V call is TRBV4-1, the J call TRBJ2-1; TRBD2 matches at 13 bases. CDR1 is MGHRA and CDR2 is YSYEKL in the germline V gene. The CDR3 loop spans 18 amino acids. Trimming cost V 4 bases and J 7 bases; bases outside gene matches: 13. The CDR3: CASSPSGPGLAGRNEQFF. Written as DNA, the CDR3 is TGCGCCAGCAGCCCGTCCGGCCCGGGACTAGCGGGAAGGAATGAGCAGTTCTTC.

The rearrangement joins TRBV28 to TRBJ2-5, with a possible D match to TRBD2 (5 bases). The CDR3 is 14 amino acids. Trimming removed 3 bases from V and 3 bases from J, with 11 bases in between. Germline values: CDR1 MDHEN, CDR2 SYDVKM. The CDR3 spells CASSFDLAEETQYF. Written as DNA, the CDR3 is TGTGCCAGCAGTTTTGACCTAGCAGAAGAGACCCAGTACTTC. Combining the CDR3 with reference TRBV28 and TRBJ2-5 gives the whole variable domain DVKVTQSSRYLVKRTGEKVFLECVQDMDHENMFWYRQDPGLGLRLIYFSYDVKMKEKGDIPEGYSVSREKKERFSLILESASTNQTSMYLCASSFDLAEETQYFGPGTRLLVL.

The J gene is TRBJ2-7, the V gene TRBV4-1; the match to TRBD2 covers 13 bases. The CDR3 spans 17 residues. The germline V gene has CDR1 MGHRA and CDR2 YSYEKL. The V segment lost 3 bases and the J segment 5 bases; nucleotides outside the gene matches: 10. The CDR3, as DNA: TGCGCCAGCAGCCAGGTCCCCGGACTAGCGGGAGATAACGAGCAGTACTTC. It is translated as CASSQVPGLAGDNEQYF.

The rearrangement joins TRBV21-1 to TRBJ2-1; the table's D call, TRBD2, was not checked against the DNA. TRBV21-1 is a pseudogene locus. There are 19 residues in the CDR3. CDR3 nucleotides: TGTGCCAGCAGCTTACAGGGAATTTGCGGGAGGGCGTTTGACAATGAGCAGTTCTTC. The encoded protein is CASSLQGICGRAFDNEQFF.

This clone was counted a few times. This chain joins TRBV13 and TRBJ2-7, with D unclear. Germline CDR1 and CDR2: PRHDT and FYEKMQ (reference sequence). The CDR3 totals 14 residues. V shed 0 bases and J shed 3 bases, with 9 bases lying between them. The CDR3 protein is CASSLGGSSYEQYF. CDR3 nucleotide sequence: TGTGCCAGCAGCTTAGGCGGGTCAAGCTACGAGCAGTACTTC. The whole variable domain, filled in from reference TRBV13 and TRBJ2-7, reads AAGVIQSPRHLIKEKRETATLKCYPIPRHDTVYWYQQGPGQDPQFLISFYEKMQSDKGSIPDRFSAQQFSDYHSELNMSSLELGDSALYFCASSLGGSSYEQYFGPGTRLTVT.

V usage is TRBV27 and J usage is TRBJ1-2, with TRBD1 matching 7 bases. This CDR3 has 14 residues. Germline trimming cut 8 bases from V and 2 bases from J; bases unmatched to any gene: 8. Germline V CDR1 and CDR2: MNHEY, SMNVEV (reference sequence). The CDR3 DNA is TGTGCCAGCGGTAGAGGGGGCTCAAACTATGGCTACACCTTC. Amino acid sequence: CASGRGGSNYGYTF.

V is TRBV27 and J is TRBJ2-7; D remains ambiguous. Germline loops: CDR1 MNHEY, CDR2 SMNVEV (reference sequence). CDR3 size: 12 residues. The V gene lost 6 bases and the J gene lost 2 bases, with 8 bases spanning the gap. As DNA, the CDR3 is TGTGCCAGCAGCCCCGACACCTACGAGCAGTACTTC. It translates to CASSPDTYEQYF.

The rearrangement links TRBV19 to TRBJ2-7; TRBD2 is a possible D gene (6 bases). Germline CDR1 LNHDA, CDR2 SQIVND (reference sequence). The CDR3 has 19 residues. V shed 5 bases and J shed 5 bases, with 31 bases lying between them. CDR3 coding DNA: TGTGCCAGTAGTCCCAACCGCCCGCTCCGGGACTTGGGGCGGCACGAGCAGTACTTC. Protein product: CASSPNRPLRDLGRHEQYF.

The chain has TRBV2 and TRBJ2-3, with 9 bases that match TRBD1. The CDR3 spans 15 residues. The trim removed 6 bases at V and 2 bases at J, leaving 6 bases unmatched. Germline V gene sequence: CDR1 SNHLY, CDR2 FYNNEI. This chain's CDR3 is CASSPGTGITDTQYF. Written as DNA, the CDR3 is TGTGCCAGCAGCCCCGGGACAGGGATCACAGATACGCAGTATTTT.

This chain joins TRBV4-1 and TRBJ1-5; D is ambiguous. Germline CDR1 is MGHRA and CDR2 is YSYEKL. The ends were cut back, 0 bases at V and 4 bases at J, with 4 bases in the middle. The CDR3 runs 13 residues. The chain's CDR3 is CASSQDLNQPQHF. The CDR3 DNA sequence: TGCGCCAGCAGCCAAGATCTGAATCAGCCCCAGCATTTT.

This chain uses TRBV4-3 with TRBJ2-7; no clear D. Germline V lookup: CDR1 LGHNA, CDR2 YSLEER. Trimming took 0 bases from V and 2 from J, leaving 11 bases between them. The CDR3 extends over 15 amino acids. The CDR3 region has the DNA TGCGCCAGCAGCCAAGATCCCCTAGGTACCTACGAGCAGTACTTC. Protein sequence: CASSQDPLGTYEQYF.

The chain links TRBV11-3 to TRBJ2-7, with 9 bases lining up with TRBD1. The V gene end was trimmed by 5 bases and the J gene end by 1 base; junction bases not matched to a gene: 12. This CDR3 region has 17 residues. The germline V gene has CDR1 SGHNT and CDR2 YENEEA. CDR3 loop: CASSLIPGQGSSYEQYF. CDR3 DNA sequence: TGTGCCAGCAGCCTCATTCCGGGACAGGGATCGTCCTACGAGCAGTACTTC.

The CDR3 bases are TGTGCCAGCAGAAACCCAGGGGGCCAAGAGACCCAGTACTTC. Translation gives CASRNPGGQETQYF. The rearrangement links TRBV6-6 to TRBJ2-5; 7 bases are shared with TRBD1. CDR1 and CDR2 (germline): MNHNY, SVGAGI (reference sequence). CDR3 length: 14 amino acids. V was pared by 6 bases and J by 1 base, with 5 bases of the junction left unmatched.

V and J are TRBV4-3 and TRBJ2-1, with D maybe TRBD2 (7 bases). Trimming pared 1 base from V and 2 bases from J, leaving 15 bases between. CDR1 is LGHNA and CDR2 is YSLEER in the germline V gene. The CDR3 has 17 amino acids. CDR3 region: CASSQVPTGGAYNEQFF. The DNA of the CDR3 is TGCGCCAGCAGCCAAGTCCCCACGGGGGGCGCCTACAATGAGCAGTTCTTC.

V usage is TRBV5-6 and J usage is TRBJ2-7, with TRBD2 matching over 12 bases. After removal of 2 bases from V and 0 bases from J, the junction contained 9 bases not matched to a gene. Germline values: CDR1 SGHDT, CDR2 YYEEEE. CDR3 length: 18 amino acids. The DNA of the CDR3 is TGTGCCAGCAGCTTTTTCACTAGCGGGAGGCCTGGCTCCTACGAGCAGTACTTC. As protein: CASSFFTSGRPGSYEQYF.

This clone was picked up a small number of times. V usage is TRBV7-9 and J usage is TRBJ2-5; 8 bases line up with TRBD1. The end of the DNA aligns better with TRBJ2-7, so the J call may be wrong. Germline V gene lookup returns CDR1 SEHNR and CDR2 FQNEAQ (reference sequence). The CDR3 loop spans 15 amino acids. The CDR3 spells CASSVTGGHYYEQYF. The CDR3 coding sequence is TGTGCCAGCAGCGTAACAGGGGGGCACTACTACGAGCAGTACTTC.